This passage covers 10 T cell receptor beta chains from one sample sequenced in a study of cytomegalovirus exposure and HLA in healthy donors. TCRdb's copy holds only in-frame clones and misses some; the assay was immunoSEQ multiplex PCR. The table lists more than 55,000 clones, about 93% of them singletons. Sequenced: PBMCs. These receptors originate from a young woman in good health and CMV-seronegative.

The chain carries TRBV28 and TRBJ2-7, with 8 positions matching TRBD1. J was trimmed by 6 bases and V by 3 bases; bases with no gene match: 4. Germline V gene data show CDR1 as MDHEN and CDR2 as SYDVKM. This CDR3 has 13 residues. The CDR3, as DNA: TGTGCCAGCAGTTTGCGCAGGGGGCTCGAGCAGTACTTC. Translation gives CASSLRRGLEQYF.

V usage is TRBV27 and J usage is TRBJ2-1, with D possibly TRBD1 on 5 matching bases. Germline CDR1 is MNHEY and CDR2 is SMNVEV (reference sequence). There are 12 residues in the CDR3. V was shortened by 4 bases and J by 5 bases, with 6 bases between the two germline ends. CDR3 in amino acids: CASSSRDNEQFF. The DNA of the CDR3 is TGTGCCAGCAGTTCCAGGGACAATGAGCAGTTCTTC.

The chain recombines TRBV23-1 with TRBJ2-1, with 10 bases identical to TRBD1. TRBV23-1 is classed as an ORF, of uncertain function. V was clipped by 5 bases and J by 3 bases; unmatched bases: 7. This CDR3 spans 16 amino acids. CDR3 region: CASSLTGTGDYNEQFF. CDR3 DNA: TGCGCCAGCAGTTTAACCGGGACAGGGGACTACAATGAGCAGTTCTTC.

This chain links TRBV5-8 with TRBJ1-2, with 7 nucleotides matching TRBD1. This CDR3 is built from 15 residues. V was pared by 4 bases and J by 7 bases, with 13 bases of the junction left unmatched. Per germline, CDR1 SGHTS and CDR2 YDEGEE. The CDR3 coding sequence is TGTGCCAGCAGCCCTCCTTATGGTGAGGGGGCTGGCTACACCTTC. Translating it yields CASSPPYGEGAGYTF.

The chain is built from TRBV6-5 and TRBJ1-1; 7 bases are a match to TRBD1. In germline, CDR1 is MNHEY, CDR2 SVGAGI. The CDR3 extends over 14 amino acids. J gave up 5 bases and V 5 bases, and 8 bases lay outside the gene matches. This chain's CDR3 is CASSEYRGRTEAFF. The CDR3 region has the DNA TGTGCCAGCAGTGAGTATAGGGGGCGGACTGAAGCTTTCTTT.

The chain combines TRBV5-1 with TRBJ2-5; D is perhaps TRBD1 (5 bases). Per the germline V gene, CDR1 is SGHRS and CDR2 is YFSETQ. The germline V and J ends were trimmed by 0 bases and 5 bases, with 14 bases remaining between them. This CDR3 spans 15 amino acids. For the CDR3, the DNA is TGCGCCAGCAGCTTGGCCCTTGGCAGGGTGGAGACCCAGTACTTC. Encoded protein: CASSLALGRVETQYF.

The CDR3, as DNA: TGCGCCAGCAGCAAGGGGCAGGGGGCATCTCACGAGCAGTACTTC. The encoded protein is CASSKGQGASHEQYF. The J gene is TRBJ2-7, the V gene TRBV5-1, with 8 bases aligning to TRBD1. Per germline, CDR1 SGHRS and CDR2 YFSETQ. The CDR3 has 15 residues. Trimming took 4 bases from V and 5 from J; bases not matched to a gene: 11. Supplemented by reference TRBV5-1 and TRBJ2-7, the full variable domain reads KAGVTQTPRYLIKTRGQQVTLSCSPISGHRSVSWYQQTPGQGLQFLFEYFSETQRNKGNFPGRFSGRQFSNSRSEMNVSTLELGDSALYLCASSKGQGASHEQYFGPGTRLTVT.

For this clone: This sample includes further DNA sequences coding for the same CDR3. This chain links TRBV28 with TRBJ1-1; 7 bases map to TRBD1. Trimming cost V 4 bases and J 0 bases; bases outside gene matches: 2. The CDR3 is 14 amino acids. Germline lookup yields CDR1 MDHEN and CDR2 SYDVKM. CDR3 sequence: CASSSRGLNTEAFF. In DNA, the CDR3 is TGTGCCAGCAGTTCTAGGGGGCTGAACACTGAAGCTTTCTTT.

The rearrangement uses TRBV7-9 and TRBJ2-7; D perhaps matches TRBD1 (6 bases). Trimming removed 5 bases at V and 2 bases at J, with 13 bases between. In germline, CDR1 is SEHNR, CDR2 FQNEAQ (reference sequence). The CDR3 is 14 residues long. The DNA of the CDR3 is TGTGCCAGCAGCCCCCGCGGACAGACCTACGAGCAGTACTTC. It translates to CASSPRGQTYEQYF.

The chain employs TRBV28 and TRBJ2-7, with 9 bases aligning to TRBD2. The CDR3 spans 16 residues. V gave up 4 bases and J gave up 3 bases; unmatched junction bases: 10. In germline, CDR1 is MDHEN, CDR2 SYDVKM. The CDR3 here is CASSSPRLAGYYEQYF. DNA for the CDR3: TGTGCCAGCAGTTCCCCCAGGCTAGCGGGATACTACGAGCAGTACTTC.